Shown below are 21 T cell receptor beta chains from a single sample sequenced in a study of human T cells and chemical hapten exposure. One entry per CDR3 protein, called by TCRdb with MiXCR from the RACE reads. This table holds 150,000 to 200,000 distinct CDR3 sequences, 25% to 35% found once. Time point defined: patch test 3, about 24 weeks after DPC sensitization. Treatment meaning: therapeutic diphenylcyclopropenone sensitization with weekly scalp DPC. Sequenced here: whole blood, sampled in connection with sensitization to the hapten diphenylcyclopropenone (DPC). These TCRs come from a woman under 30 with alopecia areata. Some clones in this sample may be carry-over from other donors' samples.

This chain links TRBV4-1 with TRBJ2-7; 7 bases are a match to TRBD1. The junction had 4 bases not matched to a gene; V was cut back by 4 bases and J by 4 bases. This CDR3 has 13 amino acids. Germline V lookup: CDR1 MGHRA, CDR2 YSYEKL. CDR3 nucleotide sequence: TGCGCCAGCAGCCTCGGGACAGTTTACGAGCAGTACTTC. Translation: CASSLGTVYEQYF.

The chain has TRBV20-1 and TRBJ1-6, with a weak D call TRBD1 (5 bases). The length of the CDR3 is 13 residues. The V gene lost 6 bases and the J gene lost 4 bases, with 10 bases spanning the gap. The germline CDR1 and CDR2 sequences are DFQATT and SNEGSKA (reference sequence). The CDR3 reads CSAGRMYNSPLHF. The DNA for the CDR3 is TGCAGTGCGGGACGGATGTATAATTCACCCCTCCACTTT.

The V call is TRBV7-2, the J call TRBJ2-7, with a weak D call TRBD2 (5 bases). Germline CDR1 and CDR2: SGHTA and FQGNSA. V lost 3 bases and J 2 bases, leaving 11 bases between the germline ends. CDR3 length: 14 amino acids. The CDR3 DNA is TGTGCCAGCAGCTTCCTTGGAGGAACCTACGAGCAGTACTTC. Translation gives CASSFLGGTYEQYF.

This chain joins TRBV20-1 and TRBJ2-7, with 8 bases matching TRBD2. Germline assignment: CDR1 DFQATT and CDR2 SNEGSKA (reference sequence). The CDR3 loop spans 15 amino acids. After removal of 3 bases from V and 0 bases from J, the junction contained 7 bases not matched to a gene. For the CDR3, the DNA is TGCAGTGCTAGCCCCACTAGCGGCAGCTCCTACGAGCAGTACTTC. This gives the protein CSASPTSGSSYEQYF.

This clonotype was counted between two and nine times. The CDR3 coding sequence is TGCAGTGCTAGAGACTCCCGGACAGGAATCCTTTTGCCCACTGAAGCTTTCTTT. Protein: CSARDSRTGILLPTEAFF. The rearrangement uses TRBV20-1 and TRBJ1-1; 7 positions match TRBD1. This CDR3 contains 18 residues. Germline V gene lookup returns CDR1 DFQATT and CDR2 SNEGSKA (reference sequence). V was pared by 0 bases and J by 4 bases, with 17 bases of the junction left unmatched.

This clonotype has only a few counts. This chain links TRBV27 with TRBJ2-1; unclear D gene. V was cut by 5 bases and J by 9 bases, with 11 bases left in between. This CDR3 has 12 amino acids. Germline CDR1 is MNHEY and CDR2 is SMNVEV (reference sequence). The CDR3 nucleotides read TGTGCCAGCAGTCCCCCCCGGGCTGAGCAGTTCTTC. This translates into CASSPPRAEQFF.

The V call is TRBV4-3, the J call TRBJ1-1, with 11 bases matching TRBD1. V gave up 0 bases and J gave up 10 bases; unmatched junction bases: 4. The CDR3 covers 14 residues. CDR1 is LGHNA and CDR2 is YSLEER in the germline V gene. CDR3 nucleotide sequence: TGCGCCAGCAGCCAAGATGAGGGACAGGGGGGAGCTTTCTTT. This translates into CASSQDEGQGGAFF.

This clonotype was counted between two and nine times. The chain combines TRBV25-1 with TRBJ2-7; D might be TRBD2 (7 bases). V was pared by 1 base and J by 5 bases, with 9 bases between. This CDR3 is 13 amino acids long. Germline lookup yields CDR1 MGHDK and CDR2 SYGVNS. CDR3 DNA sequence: TGTGCCAGCAGTGAATTGCGGGGGCACGAGCAGTACTTC. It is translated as CASSELRGHEQYF.

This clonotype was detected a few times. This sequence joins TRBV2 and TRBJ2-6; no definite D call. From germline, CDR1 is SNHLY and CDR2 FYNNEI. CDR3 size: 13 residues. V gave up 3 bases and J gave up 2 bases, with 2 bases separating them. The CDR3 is CASSEAGANVLTF. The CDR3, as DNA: TGTGCCAGCAGTGAGGCTGGGGCCAACGTCCTGACTTTC. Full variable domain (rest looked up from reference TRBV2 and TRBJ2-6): EPEVTQTPSHQVTQMGQEVILRCVPISNHLYFYWYRQILGQKVEFLVSFYNNEISEKSEIFDDQFSVERPDGSNFTLKIRSTKLEDSAMYFCASSEAGANVLTFGAGSRLTVL.

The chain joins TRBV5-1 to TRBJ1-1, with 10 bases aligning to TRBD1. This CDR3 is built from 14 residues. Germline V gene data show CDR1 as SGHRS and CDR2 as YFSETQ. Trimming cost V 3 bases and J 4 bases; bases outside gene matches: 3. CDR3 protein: CASSSRTGGTEAFF. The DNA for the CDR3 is TGCGCCAGCAGCTCGCGGACAGGGGGCACTGAAGCTTTCTTT. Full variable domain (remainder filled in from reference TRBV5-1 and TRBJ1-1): KAGVTQTPRYLIKTRGQQVTLSCSPISGHRSVSWYQQTPGQGLQFLFEYFSETQRNKGNFPGRFSGRQFSNSRSEMNVSTLELGDSALYLCASSSRTGGTEAFFGQGTRLTVV.

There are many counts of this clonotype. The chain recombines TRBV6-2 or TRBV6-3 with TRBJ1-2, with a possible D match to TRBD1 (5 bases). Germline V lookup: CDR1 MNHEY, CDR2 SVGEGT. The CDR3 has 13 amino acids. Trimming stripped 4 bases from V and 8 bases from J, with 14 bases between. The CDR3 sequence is CASSSDRIGGYTF. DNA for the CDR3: TGTGCCAGCAGTTCAGACAGAATTGGCGGCTACACCTTC.

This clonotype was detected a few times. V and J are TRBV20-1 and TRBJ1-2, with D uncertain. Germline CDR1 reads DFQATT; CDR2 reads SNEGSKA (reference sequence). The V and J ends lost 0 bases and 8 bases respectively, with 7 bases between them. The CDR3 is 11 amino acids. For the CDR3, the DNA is TGCAGTGCTAGAGATCGGGAAGGCTACACCTTC. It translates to CSARDREGYTF.

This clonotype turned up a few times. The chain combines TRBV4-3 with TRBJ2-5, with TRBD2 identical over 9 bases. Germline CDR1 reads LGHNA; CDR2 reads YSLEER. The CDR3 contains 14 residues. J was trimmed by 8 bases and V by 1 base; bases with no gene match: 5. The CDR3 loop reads CASSQGAGGSTQYF. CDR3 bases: TGCGCCAGCAGCCAAGGGGCGGGGGGGTCAACCCAGTACTTC.

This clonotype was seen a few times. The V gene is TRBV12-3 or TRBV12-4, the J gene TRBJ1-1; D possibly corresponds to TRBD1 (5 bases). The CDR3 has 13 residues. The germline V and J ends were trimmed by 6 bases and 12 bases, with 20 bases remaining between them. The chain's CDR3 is CASSRPSLGTTFF. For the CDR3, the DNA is TGTGCCAGCAGCCGACCTAGTCTGGGGACGACTTTCTTT.

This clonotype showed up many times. The CDR3 reads CASSLSRGQPQHF. CDR3 nucleotides: TGTGCCAGCAGCTTGTCACGCGGGCAGCCCCAGCATTTT. The V call is TRBV5-5, the J call TRBJ1-5; D is ambiguous. From germline, CDR1 is SGHKS and CDR2 YYEKEE (reference sequence). Trimming took 1 base from V and 7 from J, leaving 9 bases between them. CDR3 length: 13 residues.

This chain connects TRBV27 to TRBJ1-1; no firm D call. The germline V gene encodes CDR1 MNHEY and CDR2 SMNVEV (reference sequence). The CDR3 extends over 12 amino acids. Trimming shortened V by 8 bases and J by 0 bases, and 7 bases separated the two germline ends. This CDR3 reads CASLGMNTEAFF. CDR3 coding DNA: TGTGCCAGCCTAGGCATGAACACTGAAGCTTTCTTT.

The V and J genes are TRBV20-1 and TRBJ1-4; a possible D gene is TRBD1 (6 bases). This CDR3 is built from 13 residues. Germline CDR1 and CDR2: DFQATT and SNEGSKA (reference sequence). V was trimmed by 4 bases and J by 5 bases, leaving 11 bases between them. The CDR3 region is CSATGQTNEKLFF. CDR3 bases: TGCAGTGCTACCGGACAGACAAATGAAAAACTGTTTTTT.

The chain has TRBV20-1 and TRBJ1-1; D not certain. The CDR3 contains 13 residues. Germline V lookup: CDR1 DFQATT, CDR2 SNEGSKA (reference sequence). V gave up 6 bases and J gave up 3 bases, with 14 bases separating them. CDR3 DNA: TGCAGTGCCCCCGGCGAGGTCGACACTGAAGCTTTCTTT. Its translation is CSAPGEVDTEAFF.

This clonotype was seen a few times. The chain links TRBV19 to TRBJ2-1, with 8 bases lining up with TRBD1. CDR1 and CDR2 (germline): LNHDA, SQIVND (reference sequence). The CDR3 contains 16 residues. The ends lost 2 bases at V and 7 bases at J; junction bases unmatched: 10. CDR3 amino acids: CASSIIQGARLNEQFF. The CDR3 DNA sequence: TGTGCCAGTAGTATAATCCAGGGGGCTAGACTAAATGAGCAGTTCTTC. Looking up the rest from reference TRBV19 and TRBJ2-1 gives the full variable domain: DGGITQSPKYLFRKEGQNVTLSCEQNLNHDAMYWYRQDPGQGLRLIYYSQIVNDFQKGDIAEGYSVSREKKESFPLTVTSAQKNPTAFYLCASSIIQGARLNEQFFGPGTRLTVL.

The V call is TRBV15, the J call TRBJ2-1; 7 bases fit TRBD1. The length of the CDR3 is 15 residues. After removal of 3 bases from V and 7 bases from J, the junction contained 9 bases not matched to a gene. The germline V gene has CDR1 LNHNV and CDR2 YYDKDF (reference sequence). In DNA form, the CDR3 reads TGTGCCACCAGCAGGGGAGACAGGGTTCGAAATGAGCAGTTCTTC. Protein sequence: CATSRGDRVRNEQFF.

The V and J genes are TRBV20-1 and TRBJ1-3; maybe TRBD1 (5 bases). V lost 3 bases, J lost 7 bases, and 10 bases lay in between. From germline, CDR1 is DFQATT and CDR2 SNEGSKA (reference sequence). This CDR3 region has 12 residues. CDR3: CSASGGGNTIYF. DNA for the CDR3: TGCAGTGCTAGTGGGGGTGGGAACACCATATATTTT.